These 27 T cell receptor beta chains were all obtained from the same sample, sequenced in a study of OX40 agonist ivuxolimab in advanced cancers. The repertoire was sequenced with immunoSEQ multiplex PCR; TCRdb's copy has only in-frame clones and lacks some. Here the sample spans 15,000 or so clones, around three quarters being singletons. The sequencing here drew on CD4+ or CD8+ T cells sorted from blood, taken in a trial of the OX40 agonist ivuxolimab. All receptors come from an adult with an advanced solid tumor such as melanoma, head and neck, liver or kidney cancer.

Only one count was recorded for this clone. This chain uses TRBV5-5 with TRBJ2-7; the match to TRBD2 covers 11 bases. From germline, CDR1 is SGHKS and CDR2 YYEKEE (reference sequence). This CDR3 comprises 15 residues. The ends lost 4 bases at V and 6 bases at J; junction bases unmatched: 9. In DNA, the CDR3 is TGTGCCAGCAGCCTTGGGACTAGCGGAGATTTCGAGCAGTACTTC. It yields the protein CASSLGTSGDFEQYF.

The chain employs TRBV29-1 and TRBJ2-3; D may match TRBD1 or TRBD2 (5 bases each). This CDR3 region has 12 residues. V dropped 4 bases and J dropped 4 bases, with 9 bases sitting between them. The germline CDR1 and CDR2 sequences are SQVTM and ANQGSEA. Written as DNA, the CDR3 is TGCAGCGTTGTTTTGGGGGCAGATACGCAGTATTTT. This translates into CSVVLGADTQYF.

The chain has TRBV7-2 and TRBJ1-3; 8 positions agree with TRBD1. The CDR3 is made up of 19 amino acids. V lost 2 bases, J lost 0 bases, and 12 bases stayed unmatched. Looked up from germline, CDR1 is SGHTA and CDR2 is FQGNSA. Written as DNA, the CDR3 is TGTGCCAGCAGCTTATCTCCCGCAGGGGGCAAGAGCTCTGGAAACACCATATATTTT. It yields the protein CASSLSPAGGKSSGNTIYF.

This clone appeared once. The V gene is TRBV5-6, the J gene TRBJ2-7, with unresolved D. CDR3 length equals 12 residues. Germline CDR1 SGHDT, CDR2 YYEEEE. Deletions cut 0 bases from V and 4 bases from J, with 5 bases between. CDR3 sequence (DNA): TGTGCCAGCAGCTTGGATAGGTACGAGCAGTACTTC. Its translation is CASSLDRYEQYF.

CDR3 protein: CASRRTGNEKLFF. For the CDR3, the DNA is TGTGCCAGTAGGCGGACAGGGAATGAAAAACTGTTTTTT. J is TRBJ1-4 and V is TRBV19; 8 bases fit TRBD1. The trim removed 6 bases at V and 5 bases at J, leaving 2 bases unmatched. The V gene's germline CDR1 is LNHDA and CDR2 SQIVND (reference sequence). The CDR3 spans 13 residues.

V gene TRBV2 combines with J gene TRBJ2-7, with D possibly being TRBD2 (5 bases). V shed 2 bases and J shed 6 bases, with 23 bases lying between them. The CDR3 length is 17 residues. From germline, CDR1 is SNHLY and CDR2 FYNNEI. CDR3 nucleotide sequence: TGTGCCAGCAGTGAAAGTCTCCCCCGGGGATCGGGCGCCGAGCAGTACTTC. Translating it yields CASSESLPRGSGAEQYF.

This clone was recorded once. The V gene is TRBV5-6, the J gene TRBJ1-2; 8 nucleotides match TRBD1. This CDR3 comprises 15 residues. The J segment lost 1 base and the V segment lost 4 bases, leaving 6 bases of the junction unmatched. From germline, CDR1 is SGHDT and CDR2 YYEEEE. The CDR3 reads CASSPRTGSNYGYTF. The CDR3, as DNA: TGTGCCAGCAGCCCAAGGACAGGGAGTAACTATGGCTACACCTTC.

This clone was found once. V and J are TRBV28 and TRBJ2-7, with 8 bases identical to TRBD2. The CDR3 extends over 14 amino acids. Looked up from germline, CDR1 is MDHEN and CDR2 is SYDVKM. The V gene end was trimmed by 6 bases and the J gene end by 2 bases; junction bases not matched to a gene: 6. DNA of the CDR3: TGTGCCAGCAGGAGCGGGAGTGGAACCTACGAGCAGTACTTC. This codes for CASRSGSGTYEQYF.

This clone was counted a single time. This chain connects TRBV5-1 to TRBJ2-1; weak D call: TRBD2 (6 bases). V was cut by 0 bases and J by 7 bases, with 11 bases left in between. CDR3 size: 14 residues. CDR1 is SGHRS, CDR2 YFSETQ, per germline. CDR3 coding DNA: TGCGCCAGCAGCTTGGTACTAGCCGGGAATGAGCAGTTCTTC. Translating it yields CASSLVLAGNEQFF.

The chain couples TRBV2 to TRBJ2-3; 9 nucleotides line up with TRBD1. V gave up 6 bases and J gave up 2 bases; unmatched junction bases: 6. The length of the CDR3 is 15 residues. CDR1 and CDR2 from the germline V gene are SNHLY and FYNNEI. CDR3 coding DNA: TGTGCCAGCAGGCGCGGACAGGGGATCACAGATACGCAGTATTTT. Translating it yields CASRRGQGITDTQYF. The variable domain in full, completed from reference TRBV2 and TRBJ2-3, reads EPEVTQTPSHQVTQMGQEVILRCVPISNHLYFYWYRQILGQKVEFLVSFYNNEISEKSEIFDDQFSVERPDGSNFTLKIRSTKLEDSAMYFCASRRGQGITDTQYFGPGTRLTVL.

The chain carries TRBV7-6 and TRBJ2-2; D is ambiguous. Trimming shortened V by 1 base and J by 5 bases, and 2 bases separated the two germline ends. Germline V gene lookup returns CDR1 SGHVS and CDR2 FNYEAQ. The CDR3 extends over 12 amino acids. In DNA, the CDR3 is TGTGCCAGCAGCTTAGTGACCGGGGAGCTGTTTTTT. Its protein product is CASSLVTGELFF.

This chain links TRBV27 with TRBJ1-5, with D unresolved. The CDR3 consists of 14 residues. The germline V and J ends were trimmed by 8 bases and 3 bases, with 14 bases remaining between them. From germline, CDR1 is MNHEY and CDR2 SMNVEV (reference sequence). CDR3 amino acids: CASAVRGDNQPQHF. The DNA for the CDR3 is TGTGCCAGCGCCGTACGCGGGGACAATCAGCCCCAGCATTTT.

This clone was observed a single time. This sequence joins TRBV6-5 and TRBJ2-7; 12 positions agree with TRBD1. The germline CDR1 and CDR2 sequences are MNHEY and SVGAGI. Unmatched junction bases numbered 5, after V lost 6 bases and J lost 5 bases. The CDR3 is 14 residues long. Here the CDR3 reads CASRPGQGADEQYF. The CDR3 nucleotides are TGTGCCAGCAGGCCGGGACAGGGGGCCGACGAGCAGTACTTC.

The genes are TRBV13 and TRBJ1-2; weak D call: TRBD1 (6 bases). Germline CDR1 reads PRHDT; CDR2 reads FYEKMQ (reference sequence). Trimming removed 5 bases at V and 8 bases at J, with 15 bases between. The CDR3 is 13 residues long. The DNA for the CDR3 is TGTGCCAGCAGCGCATCCACAGGGTCGGGCTACACCTTC. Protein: CASSASTGSGYTF. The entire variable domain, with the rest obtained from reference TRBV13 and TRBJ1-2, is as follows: AAGVIQSPRHLIKEKRETATLKCYPIPRHDTVYWYQQGPGQDPQFLISFYEKMQSDKGSIPDRFSAQQFSDYHSELNMSSLELGDSALYFCASSASTGSGYTFGSGTRLTVV.

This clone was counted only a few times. CDR3 loop: CASSTEQGTGTEAFF. The CDR3 coding sequence is TGTGCCAGTAGTACCGAACAGGGGACGGGCACTGAAGCTTTCTTT. This chain links TRBV19 with TRBJ1-1; 7 bases line up with TRBD1. The CDR3 is 15 residues long. The germline CDR1 and CDR2 sequences are LNHDA and SQIVND (reference sequence). V shed 4 bases and J 4 bases; nucleotides not matched to a gene: 9.

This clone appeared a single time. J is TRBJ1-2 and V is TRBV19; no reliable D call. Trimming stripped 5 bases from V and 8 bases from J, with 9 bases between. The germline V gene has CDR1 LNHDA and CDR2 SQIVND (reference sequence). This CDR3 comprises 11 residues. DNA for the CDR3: TGTGCCAGTAGTCTGGGAGACGGCTACACCTTC. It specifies CASSLGDGYTF. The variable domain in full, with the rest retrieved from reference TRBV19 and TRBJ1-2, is DGGITQSPKYLFRKEGQNVTLSCEQNLNHDAMYWYRQDPGQGLRLIYYSQIVNDFQKGDIAEGYSVSREKKESFPLTVTSAQKNPTAFYLCASSLGDGYTFGSGTRLTVV.

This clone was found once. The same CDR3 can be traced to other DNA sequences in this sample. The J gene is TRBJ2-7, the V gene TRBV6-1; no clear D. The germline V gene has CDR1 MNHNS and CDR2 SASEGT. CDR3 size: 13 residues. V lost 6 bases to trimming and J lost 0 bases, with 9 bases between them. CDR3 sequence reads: CASSRLGSYEQYF. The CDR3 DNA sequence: TGTGCCAGCAGCCGCCTAGGCTCCTACGAGCAGTACTTC.

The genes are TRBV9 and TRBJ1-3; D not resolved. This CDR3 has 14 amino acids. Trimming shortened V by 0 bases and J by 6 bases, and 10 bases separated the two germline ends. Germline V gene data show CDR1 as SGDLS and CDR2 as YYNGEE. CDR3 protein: CASSVGFNVNTIYF. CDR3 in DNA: TGTGCCAGCAGCGTAGGGTTTAATGTAAACACCATATATTTT.

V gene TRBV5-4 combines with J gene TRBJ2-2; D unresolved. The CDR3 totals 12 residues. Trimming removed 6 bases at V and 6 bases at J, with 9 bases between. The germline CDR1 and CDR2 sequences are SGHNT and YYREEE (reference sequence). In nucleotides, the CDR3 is TGTGCCAGCACCAAAATCCCCGGGGAGCTGTTTTTT. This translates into CASTKIPGELFF.

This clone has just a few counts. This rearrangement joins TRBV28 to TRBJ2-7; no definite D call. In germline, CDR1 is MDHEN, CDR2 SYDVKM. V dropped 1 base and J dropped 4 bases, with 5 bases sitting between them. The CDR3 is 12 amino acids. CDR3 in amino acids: CASSLSSYEQYF. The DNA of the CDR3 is TGTGCCAGCAGTTTATCTAGTTACGAGCAGTACTTC.

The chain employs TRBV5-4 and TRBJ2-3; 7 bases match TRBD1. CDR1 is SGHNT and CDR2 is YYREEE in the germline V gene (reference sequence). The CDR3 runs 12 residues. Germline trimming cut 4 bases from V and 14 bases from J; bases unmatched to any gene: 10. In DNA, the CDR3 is TGTGCCAGCAGCGCACAGGGGATATCTACGTATTTT. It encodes CASSAQGISTYF.

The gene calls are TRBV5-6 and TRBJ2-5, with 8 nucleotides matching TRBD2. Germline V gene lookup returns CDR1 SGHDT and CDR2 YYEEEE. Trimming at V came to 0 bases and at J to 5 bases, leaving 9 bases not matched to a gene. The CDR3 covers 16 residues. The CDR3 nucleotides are TGTGCCAGCAGCTTGGTGTGGGGACTAGGAGAGGAGACCCAGTACTTC. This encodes CASSLVWGLGEETQYF.

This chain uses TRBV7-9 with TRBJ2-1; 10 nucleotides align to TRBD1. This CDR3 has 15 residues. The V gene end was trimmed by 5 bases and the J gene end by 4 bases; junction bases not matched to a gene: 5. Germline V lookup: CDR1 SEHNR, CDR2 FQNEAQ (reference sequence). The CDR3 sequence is CASSRGTGAYNEQFF. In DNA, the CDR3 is TGTGCCAGCAGCCGCGGGACAGGGGCATACAATGAGCAGTTCTTC.

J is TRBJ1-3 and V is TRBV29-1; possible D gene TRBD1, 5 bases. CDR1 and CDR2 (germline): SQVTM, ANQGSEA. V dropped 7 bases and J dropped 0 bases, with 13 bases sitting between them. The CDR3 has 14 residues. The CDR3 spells CSALRTNSGNTIYF. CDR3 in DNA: TGCAGCGCCTTAAGGACAAACTCTGGAAACACCATATATTTT.

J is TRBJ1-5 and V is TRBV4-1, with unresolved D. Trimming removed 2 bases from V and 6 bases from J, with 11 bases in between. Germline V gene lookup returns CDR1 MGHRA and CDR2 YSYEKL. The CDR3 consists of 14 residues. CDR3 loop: CASSQHSQSQPQHF. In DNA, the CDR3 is TGCGCCAGCAGCCAACACTCACAAAGTCAGCCCCAGCATTTT.

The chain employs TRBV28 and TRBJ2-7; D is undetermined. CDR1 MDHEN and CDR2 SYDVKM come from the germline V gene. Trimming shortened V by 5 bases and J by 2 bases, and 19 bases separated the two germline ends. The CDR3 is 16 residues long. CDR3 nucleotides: TGTGCCAGCAGTACCCCCTGGACGATACGCGCCTACGAGCAGTACTTC. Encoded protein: CASSTPWTIRAYEQYF.

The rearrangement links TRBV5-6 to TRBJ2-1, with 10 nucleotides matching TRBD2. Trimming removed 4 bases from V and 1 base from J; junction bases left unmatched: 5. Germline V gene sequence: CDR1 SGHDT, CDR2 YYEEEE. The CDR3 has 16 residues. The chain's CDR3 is CASSPPGLASYNEQFF. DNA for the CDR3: TGTGCCAGCAGCCCCCCGGGACTAGCGTCCTACAATGAGCAGTTCTTC.